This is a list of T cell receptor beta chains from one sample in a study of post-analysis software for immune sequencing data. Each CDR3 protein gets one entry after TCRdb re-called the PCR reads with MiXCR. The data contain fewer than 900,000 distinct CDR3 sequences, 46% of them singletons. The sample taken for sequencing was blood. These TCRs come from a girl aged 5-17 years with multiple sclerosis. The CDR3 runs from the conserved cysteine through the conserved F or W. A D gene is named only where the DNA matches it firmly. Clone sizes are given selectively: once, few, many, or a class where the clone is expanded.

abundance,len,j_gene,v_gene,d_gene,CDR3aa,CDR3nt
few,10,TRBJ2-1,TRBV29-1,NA,CSVEGHEQFF,TGCAGCGTTGAGGGCCATGAGCAGTTCTTC
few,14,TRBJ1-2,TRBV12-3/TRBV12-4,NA,CASSLGQLFYGYTF,TGTGCCAGCAGTTTAGGCCAGCTTTTCTATGGCTACACCTTC
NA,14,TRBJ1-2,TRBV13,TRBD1,CASSLGDRTYGYTF,TGTGCCAGCAGCTTAGGGGACAGGACCTATGGCTACACCTTC
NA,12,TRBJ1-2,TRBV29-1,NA,CSVEGQLYGYTF,TGCAGCGTTGAAGGACAGCTCTATGGCTACACCTTC
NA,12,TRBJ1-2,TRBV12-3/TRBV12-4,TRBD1,CASSPTGVGYTF,TGTGCCAGCAGTCCCACAGGGGTCGGCTACACCTTC
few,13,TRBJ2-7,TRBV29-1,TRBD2,CSAIAGVAAEQYF,TGCAGCGCCATAGCGGGAGTTGCTGCCGAGCAGTACTTC
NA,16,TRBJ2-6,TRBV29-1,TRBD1,CSVPDRGPSGANVLTF,TGCAGCGTCCCGGACAGGGGACCCTCTGGGGCCAACGTCCTGACTTTC
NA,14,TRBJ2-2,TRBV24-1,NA,CATRGQANTGELFF,TGTGCCACCAGGGGACAAGCGAACACCGGGGAGCTGTTTTTT
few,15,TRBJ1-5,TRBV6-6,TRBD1,CASSLPTGHGQPQHF,TGTGCCAGCAGTCTACCGACAGGGCACGGTCAGCCCCAGCATTTT
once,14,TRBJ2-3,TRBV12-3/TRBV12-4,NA,CASSSGLSHDTQYF,TGTGCCAGCAGTTCGGGACTTTCCCATGATACGCAGTATTTT
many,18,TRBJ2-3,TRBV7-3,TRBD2,CASSSNSHSGRSTDTQYF,TGTGCCAGCAGCTCGAATAGTCATAGCGGGAGAAGTACAGATACGCAGTATTTT
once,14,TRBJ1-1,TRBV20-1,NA,CSARDPRGNTEAFF,TGCAGTGCTAGAGACCCAAGGGGGAACACTGAAGCTTTCTTT
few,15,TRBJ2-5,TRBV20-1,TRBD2,CSARDLVGRGETQYF,TGCAGTGCTAGAGATCTCGTCGGGAGGGGGGAGACCCAGTACTTC
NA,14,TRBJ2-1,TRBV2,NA,CASLGANPYNEQFF,TGTGCCAGCCTAGGAGCGAATCCCTACAATGAGCAGTTCTTC
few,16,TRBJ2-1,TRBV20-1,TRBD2,CSATTLKRGVGNEQFF,TGCAGTGCTACTACGCTGAAGCGGGGCGTGGGGAATGAGCAGTTCTTC
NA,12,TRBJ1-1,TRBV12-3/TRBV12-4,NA,CASSPGNREAFF,TGTGCCAGCAGCCCTGGGAACAGGGAAGCTTTCTTT
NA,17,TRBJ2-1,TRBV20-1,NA,CSARDPGGATLGNEQFF,TGCAGTGCTAGAGATCCCGGCGGGGCTACCCTCGGCAATGAGCAGTTCTTC
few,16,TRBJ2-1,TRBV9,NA,CASSARRGGSYNEQFF,TGTGCCAGCAGCGCCCGGCGGGGTGGCTCCTACAATGAGCAGTTCTTC
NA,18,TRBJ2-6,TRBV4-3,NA,CASSQETDPGWGANVLTF,TGCGCCAGCAGCCAAGAAACGGATCCGGGGTGGGGGGCCAACGTCCTGACTTTC
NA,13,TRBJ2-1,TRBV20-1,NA,CSAHFGFYNEQFF,TGCAGTGCCCACTTCGGGTTTTACAATGAGCAGTTCTTC
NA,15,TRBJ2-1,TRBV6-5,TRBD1,CASSFGTGGLNEQFF,TGTGCCAGCAGTTTTGGGACAGGGGGCCTTAATGAGCAGTTCTTC
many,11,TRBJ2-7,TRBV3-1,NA,CASSGNYEQYF,TGTGCCAGCAGCGGGAACTACGAGCAGTACTTC
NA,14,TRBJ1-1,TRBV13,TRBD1,CASSLNTGTDEAFF,TGTGCCAGCAGCTTAAACACCGGGACAGATGAAGCTTTCTTT
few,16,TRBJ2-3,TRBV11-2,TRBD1,CASSSSAGQGTDTQYF,TGTGCCAGCAGTTCCTCCGCGGGACAGGGCACAGATACGCAGTATTTT
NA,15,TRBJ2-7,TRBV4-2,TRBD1,CASSQARDSHTEQYF,TGTGCCAGCAGCCAAGCACGGGACAGTCATACTGAGCAGTACTTC
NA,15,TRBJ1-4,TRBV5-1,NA,CASSLGRSTNEKLFF,TGCGCCAGCAGCTTGGGACGGTCAACTAATGAAAAACTGTTTTTT
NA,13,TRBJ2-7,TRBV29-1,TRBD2,CSVQGLAGREQYF,TGCAGCGTCCAAGGGCTAGCGGGCCGCGAGCAGTACTTC
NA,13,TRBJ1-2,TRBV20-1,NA,CSAPRAGDYGYTF,TGCAGTGCTCCCAGAGCGGGGGACTATGGCTACACCTTC
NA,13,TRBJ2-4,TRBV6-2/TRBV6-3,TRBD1,CASSYDRVDIQYF,TGTGCCAGCAGTTACGACAGGGTAGACATTCAGTACTTC
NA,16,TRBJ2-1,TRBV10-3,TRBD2,CAITVGRERRDNEQFF,TGTGCCATCACCGTGGGGCGGGAGAGGAGAGACAATGAGCAGTTCTTC
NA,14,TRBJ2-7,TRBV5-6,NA,CASSLGGNTYEQYF,TGTGCCAGCAGCTTGGGTGGGAATACCTACGAGCAGTACTTC